Listed below are T cell receptor beta chains from one sample, sequenced in a study of blood T cell repertoires in COVID-19. Repertoires were generated with immunoSEQ multiplex PCR, while TCRdb's copy carries only in-frame clones and drops some. The sample comprises some 340,000 clones, about four fifths of which are singletons, and roughly 5.1% rests with the top ten. The sample comprised PBMCs or T cells enriched from blood (not recorded which). These receptors all come from a woman between 45 and 65 years old who had recovered from COVID-19. Both conserved end residues are part of each CDR3. The order of the fields is CDR3 length, V gene, clone size, D gene, J gene, CDR3 protein, CDR3 DNA. The D gene is left open where the match is weak. Size values are once, few and many counts, or a class for expanded clones, and some rows have none.

14	TRBV7-9	-	-	TRBJ1-1	CASSPESTNTEAFF	TGTGCCAGCAGCCCCGAAAGCACGAACACTGAAGCTTTCTTT
16	TRBV30	once	TRBD1	TRBJ1-4	CAWSLAGTVGNEKLFF	TGTGCCTGGAGCCTAGCCGGGACAGTGGGCAATGAAAAACTGTTTTTT
16	TRBV19	few	TRBD2	TRBJ2-2	CASSSGLAGRSGELFF	TGTGCCAGTAGTTCGGGACTAGCGGGGAGATCCGGGGAGCTGTTTTTT
16	TRBV27	-	TRBD2	TRBJ2-4	CASSFVTGGVKNIQYF	TGTGCCAGCAGTTTTGTGACGGGGGGGGTAAAAAACATTCAGTACTTC
16	TRBV5-1	-	TRBD2	TRBJ2-3	CASSLLRGGRTDTQYF	TGCGCCAGCAGCTTGTTGCGGGGGGGTAGGACAGATACGCAGTATTTT
15	TRBV7-2	once	-	TRBJ2-2	CAIQRGTAPTGELFF	TGTGCCATCCAAAGGGGTACAGCACCCACCGGGGAGCTGTTTTTT
15	TRBV25-1	-	TRBD2	TRBJ2-1	CASSESGRSRGEQFF	TGTGCCAGCAGTGAAAGCGGGAGGTCTCGCGGCGAGCAGTTCTTC
15	TRBV11-3	few	-	TRBJ2-3	CASGRTQGIADTQYF	TGTGCCAGCGGGCGGACCCAGGGTATCGCAGATACGCAGTATTTT
13	TRBV10-3	-	-	TRBJ1-6	CAISGSNNSPLHF	TGTGCCATCAGTGGTAGTAATAATTCACCCCTCCACTTT
14	TRBV7-8	-	TRBD1	TRBJ1-1	CASRRRGQTTEAFF	TGTGCCAGCCGACGCAGGGGGCAGACGACTGAAGCTTTCTTT